Below are 2 T cell receptor beta chains sequenced from a single sample in a study of blood T cells in healthy people across ages. Next came a second PCR, run for about 6 to 11 cycles, which used a sample-barcoded 5' primer along with a J-beta primer mix. TCRdb re-analysed the 5' RACE reads in MiXCR, keeping a single row per CDR3 protein. The table lists roughly 1,500,000 distinct CDR3 sequences, roughly 30% of them singletons. Sequencing was performed on blood. The receptors originated from a woman aged 25-40 years in good health.

V usage is TRBV7-9 and J usage is TRBJ2-3; TRBD1 agrees at 12 bases. The CDR3 extends over 15 amino acids. V shed 6 bases and J 4 bases; nucleotides not matched to a gene: 5. Germline-derived CDR1 and CDR2 are SEHNR and FQNEAQ (reference sequence). CDR3 in amino acids: CASRPGQGAPDTQYF. CDR3 DNA sequence: TGTGCCAGCAGGCCGGGACAGGGGGCTCCAGATACGCAGTATTTT. The full variable domain, in which reference TRBV7-9 and TRBJ2-3 provide the parts outside the CDR3, is DTGVSQNPRHKITKRGQNVTFRCDPISEHNRLYWYRQTLGQGPEFLTYFQNEAQLEKSRLLSDRFSAERPKGSFSTLEIQRTEQGDSAMYLCASRPGQGAPDTQYFGPGTRLTVL.

This chain connects TRBV20-1 to TRBJ2-2; D gene ambiguous. This CDR3 has 12 amino acids. Per the germline V gene, CDR1 is DFQATT and CDR2 is SNEGSKA (reference sequence). V lost 6 bases and J lost 2, with 7 bases in between. The CDR3 sequence is CSAYYNTGELFF. The CDR3 DNA reads TGCAGTGCCTACTATAACACCGGGGAGCTGTTTTTT.